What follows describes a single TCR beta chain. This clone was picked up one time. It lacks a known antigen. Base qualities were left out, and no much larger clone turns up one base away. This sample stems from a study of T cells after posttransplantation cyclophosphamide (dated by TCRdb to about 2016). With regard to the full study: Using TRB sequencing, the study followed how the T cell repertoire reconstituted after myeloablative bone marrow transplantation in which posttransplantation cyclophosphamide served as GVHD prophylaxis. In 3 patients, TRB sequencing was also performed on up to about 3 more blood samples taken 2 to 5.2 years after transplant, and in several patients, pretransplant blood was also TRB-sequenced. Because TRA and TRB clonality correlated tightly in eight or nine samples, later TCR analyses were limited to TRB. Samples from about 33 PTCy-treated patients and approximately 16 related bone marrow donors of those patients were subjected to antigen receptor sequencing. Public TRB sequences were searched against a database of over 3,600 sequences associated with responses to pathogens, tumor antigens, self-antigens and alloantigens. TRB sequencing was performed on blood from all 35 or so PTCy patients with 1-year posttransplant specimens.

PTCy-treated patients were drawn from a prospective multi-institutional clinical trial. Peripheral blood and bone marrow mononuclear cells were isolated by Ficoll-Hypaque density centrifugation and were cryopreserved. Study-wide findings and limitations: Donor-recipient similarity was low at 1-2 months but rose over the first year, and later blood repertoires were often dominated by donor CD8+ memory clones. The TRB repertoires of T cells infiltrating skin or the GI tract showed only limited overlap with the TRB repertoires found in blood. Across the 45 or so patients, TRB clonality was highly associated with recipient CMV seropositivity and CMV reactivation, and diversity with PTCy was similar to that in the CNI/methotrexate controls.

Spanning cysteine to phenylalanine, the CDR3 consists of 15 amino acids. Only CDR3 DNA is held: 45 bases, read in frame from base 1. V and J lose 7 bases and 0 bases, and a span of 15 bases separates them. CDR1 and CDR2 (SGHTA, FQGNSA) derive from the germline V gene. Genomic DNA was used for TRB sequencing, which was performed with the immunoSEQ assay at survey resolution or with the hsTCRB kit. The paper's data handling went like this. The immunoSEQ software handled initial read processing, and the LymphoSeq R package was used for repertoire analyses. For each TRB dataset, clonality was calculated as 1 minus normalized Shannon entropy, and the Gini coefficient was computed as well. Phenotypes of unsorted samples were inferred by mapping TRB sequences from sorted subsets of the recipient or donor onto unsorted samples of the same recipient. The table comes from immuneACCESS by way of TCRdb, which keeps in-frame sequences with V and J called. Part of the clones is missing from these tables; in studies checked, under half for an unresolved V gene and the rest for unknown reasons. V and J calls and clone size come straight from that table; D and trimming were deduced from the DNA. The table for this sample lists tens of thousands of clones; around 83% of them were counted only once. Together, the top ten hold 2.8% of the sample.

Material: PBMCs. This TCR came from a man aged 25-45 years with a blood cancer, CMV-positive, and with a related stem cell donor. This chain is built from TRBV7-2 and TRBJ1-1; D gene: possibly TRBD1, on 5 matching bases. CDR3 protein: CASTRRTGVNTEAFF. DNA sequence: TGTGCCAGCACCCGACGGACGGGGGTGAACACTGAAGCTTTCTTT. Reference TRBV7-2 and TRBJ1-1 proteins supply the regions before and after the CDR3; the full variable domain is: GAGVSQSPSNKVTEKGKDVELRCDPISGHTALYWYRQSLGQGLEFLIYFQGNSAPDKSGLPSDRFSAERTGGSVSTLTIQRTQQEDSAVYLCASTRRTGVNTEAFFGQGTRLTVV.